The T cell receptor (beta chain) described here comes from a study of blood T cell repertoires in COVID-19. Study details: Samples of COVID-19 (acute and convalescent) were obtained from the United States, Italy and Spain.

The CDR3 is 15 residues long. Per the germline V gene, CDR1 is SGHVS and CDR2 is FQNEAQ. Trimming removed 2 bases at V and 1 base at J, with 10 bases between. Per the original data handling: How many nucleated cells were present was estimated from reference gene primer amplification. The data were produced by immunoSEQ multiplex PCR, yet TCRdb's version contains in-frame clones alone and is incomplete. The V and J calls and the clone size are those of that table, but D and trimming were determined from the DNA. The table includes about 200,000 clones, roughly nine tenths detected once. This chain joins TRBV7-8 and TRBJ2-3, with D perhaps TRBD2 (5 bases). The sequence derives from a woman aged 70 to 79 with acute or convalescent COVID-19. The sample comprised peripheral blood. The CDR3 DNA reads TGTGCCAGCAGCTTACGTAGCGTGGGCACAGATACGCAGTATTTT. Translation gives CASSLRSVGTDTQYF.